This TCR beta chain was observed in a study of identical twins. TCRdb redid the calling of the 5' RACE reads with MiXCR, one entry per CDR3 protein. The sample includes hundreds of thousands of distinct CDR3 sequences, 8.5% to 9% of them seen just once. Germline CDR1 DFQATT, CDR2 SNEGSKA (reference sequence). V was cut by 5 bases and J by 5 bases, with 22 bases left in between. The CDR3 covers 16 residues. These data also featured in a second study, about yellow fever vaccine responses in identical twins.

The source is a young woman in good health. Specimen: PBMCs. The chain links TRBV20-1 to TRBJ2-1, with a tentative D call TRBD2 (7 bases). The CDR3 coding sequence is TGCAGTGCTCGATCGGGACGGGGGGCCAAGAACAATGAGCAGTTCTTC. It codes for CSARSGRGAKNNEQFF.